The rows below give T cell receptor beta chains drawn from one sample of a study of cytomegalovirus exposure and HLA in healthy donors. Libraries were prepared by immunoSEQ multiplex PCR; TCRdb keeps only in-frame clonotypes and omits some of them. Of about 67,000 clones in the sample, approximately 71% were seen once. What was sequenced was PBMCs. The source of these receptors is a woman in her 30s in good health and CMV-seronegative. CDR3s include the opening cysteine and the closing phenylalanine or tryptophan. Fields, in order: D gene, V gene, J gene, CDR3 length, clone size, CDR3 protein, CDR3 DNA. D genes are given only for firm matches. Some rows mark clone size as missing; the rest say once, few, many or name a class of expanded clone.

NA	TRBV2	TRBJ2-3	15	once	CATDGGLTRTDTQYF	TGTGCTACTGATGGAGGACTTACGCGCACAGATACGCAGTATTTT
TRBD2	TRBV28	TRBJ2-3	16	NA	CASSSFGGGSTDTQYF	TGTGCCAGCAGCTCCTTTGGGGGGGGGAGCACAGATACGCAGTATTTT
NA	TRBV5-4	TRBJ2-2	13	NA	CASSPVNTGELFF	TGTGCCAGCAGCCCGGTTAACACCGGGGAGCTGTTTTTT
TRBD1	TRBV2	TRBJ1-2	14	NA	CASTVDRGPYGYTF	TGTGCCAGCACGGTCGACAGGGGGCCCTATGGCTACACCTTC
NA	TRBV5-4	TRBJ2-2	15	medium-sized	CASSTRLGGTGELFF	TGTGCCAGCAGCACCAGACTAGGAGGGACCGGGGAGCTGTTTTTT
TRBD1	TRBV5-6	TRBJ2-3	14	NA	CASSLTGATDTQYF	TGTGCCAGCAGCTTGACAGGGGCCACAGATACGCAGTATTTT
TRBD1	TRBV5-1	TRBJ1-5	14	NA	CASSRGQGEQPQHF	TGCGCCAGCAGCCGGGGACAGGGTGAACAGCCCCAGCATTTT
TRBD1	TRBV11-3	TRBJ2-6	18	NA	CASSRRDRVISGANVLTF	TGTGCCAGCAGTAGACGGGACAGGGTAATATCTGGGGCCAACGTCCTGACTTTC
NA	TRBV6-1	TRBJ2-3	13	NA	CASSDRGTDTQYF	TGTGCCAGCAGTGACAGGGGCACAGATACGCAGTATTTT
NA	TRBV11-2	TRBJ2-7	15	once	CASSFETGASQEQYF	TGTGCCAGCAGCTTCGAGACAGGAGCCTCGCAGGAGCAGTACTTC
NA	TRBV2	TRBJ2-1	10	NA	CASTQQEQFF	TGTGCCAGCACTCAACAGGAGCAGTTCTTC
TRBD1	TRBV2	TRBJ1-1	14	few	CASSDGTGGTEAFF	TGTGCCAGCAGTGATGGGACAGGGGGGACTGAAGCTTTCTTT
NA	TRBV19	TRBJ1-5	15	few	CASSMGGGGNQPQHF	TGTGCCAGTAGTATGGGGGGAGGGGGCAATCAGCCCCAGCATTTT
NA	TRBV5-1	TRBJ1-2	12	NA	CASSSTQRGYTF	TGCGCCAGCAGTTCGACCCAGAGGGGCTACACCTTC
TRBD2	TRBV29-1	TRBJ2-7	13	NA	CSALSSGAYEQYF	TGCAGCGCCCTGTCTAGCGGGGCCTACGAGCAGTACTTC
TRBD1	TRBV2	TRBJ1-1	16	NA	CASSESRGQSNTEAFF	TGTGCCAGCAGTGAAAGCCGGGGACAGTCGAACACTGAAGCTTTCTTT
NA	TRBV5-4	TRBJ2-2	15	few	CASSTRLGRTGELFF	TGTGCCAGCAGCACCAGACTAGGACGGACCGGCGAGCTGTTTTTT
TRBD2	TRBV7-9	TRBJ2-1	15	NA	CASSKPGTSASEQFF	TGTGCCAGCAGCAAGCCCGGGACTAGCGCATCTGAGCAGTTCTTC
TRBD1	TRBV15	TRBJ1-1	15	NA	CATSIGGQRNTEAFF	TGTGCCACCAGCATCGGGGGACAGAGGAACACTGAAGCTTTCTTT
TRBD1	TRBV7-9	TRBJ1-1	13	NA	CASSLADRVEAFF	TGTGCCAGCAGCTTGGCAGACAGGGTTGAAGCTTTCTTT
NA	TRBV18	TRBJ2-5	14	NA	CASSPLATSETQYF	TGTGCCAGCTCACCACTAGCGACCTCGGAGACCCAGTACTTC
NA	TRBV7-3	TRBJ2-3	13	NA	CASSVGGTDTQYF	TGTGCCAGCAGTGTAGGGGGAACAGATACGCAGTATTTT
TRBD1	TRBV28	TRBJ1-4	15	once	CASSTQTGAGEKLFF	TGTGCCAGCAGTACCCAGACAGGGGCAGGTGAAAAACTGTTTTTT
NA	TRBV6-5	TRBJ1-2	14	NA	CASSQSLNRLGYTF	TGTGCCAGCAGCCAGTCGTTGAACCGATTGGGCTACACCTTC
NA	TRBV28	TRBJ1-1	15	NA	CASSPWTVKNTEAFF	TGTGCCAGCAGCCCTTGGACAGTGAAGAACACTGAAGCTTTCTTT
TRBD2	TRBV7-2	TRBJ2-3	13	NA	CASRDSGGVTQYF	TGTGCCAGCAGAGACAGCGGGGGGGTTACGCAGTATTTT
TRBD2	TRBV19	TRBJ2-2	16	NA	CASSRWEGRNTGELFF	TGTGCCAGTAGTAGGTGGGAGGGCAGAAACACCGGGGAGCTGTTTTTT
NA	TRBV5-1	TRBJ2-3	14	NA	CASSTRGGADTQYF	TGCGCCAGCAGCACCAGAGGGGGGGCAGATACGCAGTATTTT
TRBD1	TRBV5-6	TRBJ1-1	12	few	CASSLAGQGAFF	TGTGCCAGCAGCTTAGCGGGACAGGGAGCTTTCTTT
TRBD2	TRBV5-1	TRBJ2-3	17	NA	CASSDTSGRTSTDTQYF	TGCGCCAGCAGCGATACTAGCGGTAGGACTAGCACAGATACGCAGTATTTT
NA	TRBV5-1	TRBJ2-5	13	NA	CASSDIVEETQYF	TGCGCCAGCAGCGATATAGTAGAAGAGACCCAGTACTTC
TRBD2	TRBV29-1	TRBJ2-1	12	NA	CSVELAGVAQFF	TGCAGCGTTGAACTAGCGGGGGTCGCGCAGTTCTTC
TRBD1	TRBV4-3	TRBJ1-1	15	NA	CASSQADRVITEAFF	TGCGCCAGCAGCCAAGCCGACAGGGTGATCACTGAAGCTTTCTTT
NA	TRBV28	TRBJ1-1	13	NA	CASRGQTNTEAFF	TGTGCCAGCAGAGGACAGACGAACACTGAAGCTTTCTTT
TRBD1	TRBV2	TRBJ1-6	14	NA	CASRIRDSNSPLHF	TGTGCCAGCAGGATCCGGGACAGCAATTCACCCCTCCACTTT
NA	TRBV6-6	TRBJ1-1	14	once	CASSLKGREGEAFF	TGTGCCAGCAGCTTAAAAGGGAGGGAGGGCGAAGCTTTCTTT
NA	TRBV6-6	TRBJ1-1	14	NA	CASTPYVMSTEAFF	TGTGCCAGCACCCCGTATGTAATGAGTACTGAAGCTTTCTTT
NA	TRBV6-6	TRBJ2-2	14	NA	CASSYSTRPGELFF	TGTGCCAGCAGTTACTCGACGAGGCCCGGGGAGCTGTTTTTT